These T cell receptor beta chains were read from a single sample in a study of control samples from healthy donors and cancer patients. Assay used: immunoSEQ multiplex PCR; TCRdb lists only in-frame clones, some missing. Found here are under 200,000 clones, 91% of them singletons; the top ten hold approximately 1.5%. The specimen sequenced was blood. Every receptor here comes from a woman aged 25 to 39 in good health. Both conserved end residues are part of each CDR3. The order of the fields is J gene, V gene, clone size, CDR3 length, D gene, CDR3 protein, CDR3 DNA. D genes are given only for firm matches. Clone size is given for some rows only: seen once, a few or many times, or a class if the clone is expanded.

J: TRBJ1-2; V: TRBV7-2; size: NA; length: 11; D: NA; CDR3: CASSTEYGYTF; DNA: TGTGCCAGCAGCACAGAGTATGGCTACACCTTC
J: TRBJ2-1; V: TRBV12-3/TRBV12-4; size: NA; length: 13; D: NA; CDR3: CASSLASGDEQFF; DNA: TGTGCCAGCAGTTTAGCCTCAGGGGATGAGCAGTTCTTC
J: TRBJ2-5; V: TRBV5-1; size: NA; length: 14; D: NA; CDR3: CASSLGSTEETQYF; DNA: TGCGCCAGCAGCTTGGGGTCTACAGAAGAGACCCAGTACTTC
J: TRBJ1-2; V: TRBV27; size: NA; length: 14; D: NA; CDR3: CASNKQGSNYGYTF; DNA: TGTGCCAGCAATAAACAGGGCTCTAACTATGGCTACACCTTC
J: TRBJ2-5; V: TRBV6-1; size: NA; length: 14; D: NA; CDR3: CASSEEAGQETQYF; DNA: TGTGCCAGCAGTGAAGAGGCGGGCCAAGAGACCCAGTACTTC
J: TRBJ2-3; V: TRBV6-4; size: NA; length: 14; D: NA; CDR3: CASRVTAGAGTQYF; DNA: TGTGCCAGCAGAGTGACGGCTGGGGCGGGAACGCAGTATTTT
J: TRBJ1-2; V: TRBV3-1/TRBV3-2; size: NA; length: 14; D: TRBD1; CDR3: CASSPQPGGYGYTF; DNA: TGTGCCAGCAGCCCGCAGCCAGGGGGCTATGGCTACACCTTC
J: TRBJ1-1; V: TRBV7-8; size: once; length: 14; D: TRBD1; CDR3: CASRVGTGYTEAFF; DNA: TGTGCCAGCAGGGTCGGGACAGGGTACACTGAAGCTTTCTTT
J: TRBJ2-1; V: TRBV9; size: NA; length: 15; D: NA; CDR3: CASSVGGGAGNEQFF; DNA: TGTGCCAGCAGCGTAGGTGGGGGGGCCGGGAATGAGCAGTTCTTC
J: TRBJ2-5; V: TRBV19; size: once; length: 13; D: TRBD1; CDR3: CASSSTGAETQYF; DNA: TGTGCCAGTAGTTCCACAGGGGCCGAGACCCAGTACTTC
J: TRBJ2-3; V: TRBV6-4; size: NA; length: 13; D: NA; CDR3: CASSAGTTDTQYF; DNA: TGTGCCAGCAGTGCGGGGACCACAGATACGCAGTATTTT
J: TRBJ2-7; V: TRBV7-9; size: few; length: 14; D: TRBD1; CDR3: CASSLGRTGSEQYF; DNA: TGTGCCAGCAGCTTAGGGAGGACAGGGAGCGAGCAGTACTTC
J: TRBJ1-2; V: TRBV11-2; size: NA; length: 15; D: NA; CDR3: CASSLRAQGREGYTF; DNA: TGTGCCAGCAGCTTAAGGGCTCAGGGCAGGGAGGGCTACACCTTC
J: TRBJ2-7; V: TRBV9; size: NA; length: 13; D: NA; CDR3: CASSVASDYEQYF; DNA: TGTGCCAGCAGCGTAGCTTCGGACTACGAGCAGTACTTC
J: TRBJ2-1; V: TRBV24-1; size: NA; length: 15; D: NA; CDR3: CATSDQTGSYNEQFF; DNA: TGTGCCACCAGTGACCAGACAGGCTCCTACAATGAGCAGTTCTTC
J: TRBJ2-6; V: TRBV6-5; size: NA; length: 14; D: NA; CDR3: CASSGVSGANVLTF; DNA: TGTGCCAGCAGCGGGGTATCTGGGGCCAACGTCCTGACTTTC
J: TRBJ2-1; V: TRBV3-1/TRBV3-2; size: NA; length: 14; D: NA; CDR3: CASSQGGSYNEQFF; DNA: TGTGCCAGCAGCCAAGGGGGCTCCTACAATGAGCAGTTCTTC
J: TRBJ1-4; V: TRBV2; size: NA; length: 15; D: NA; CDR3: CASSEALGLGEKLFF; DNA: TGTGCCAGCAGTGAAGCGCTGGGTCTGGGTGAAAAACTGTTTTTT
J: TRBJ1-2; V: TRBV7-8; size: NA; length: 14; D: NA; CDR3: CASSLGGADYGYTF; DNA: TGTGCCAGCAGCTTAGGGGGGGCGGACTATGGCTACACCTTC
J: TRBJ2-7; V: TRBV6-2/TRBV6-3; size: NA; length: 14; D: TRBD2; CDR3: CASSYGTSSDEQYF; DNA: TGTGCCAGCAGTTACGGGACTAGCAGCGACGAGCAGTACTTC
J: TRBJ1-2; V: TRBV2; size: NA; length: 11; D: NA; CDR3: CASSPEWGYTF; DNA: TGTGCCAGCAGTCCCGAGTGGGGCTACACCTTC
J: TRBJ1-2; V: TRBV6-1; size: NA; length: 15; D: TRBD1; CDR3: CASSEGVGDSYGYTF; DNA: TGTGCCAGCAGTGAAGGTGTCGGGGACAGCTATGGCTACACCTTC
J: TRBJ2-1; V: TRBV10-1; size: NA; length: 14; D: NA; CDR3: CASGTRLAYNEQFF; DNA: TGCGCCAGCGGAACAAGACTAGCCTACAATGAGCAGTTCTTC
J: TRBJ1-1; V: TRBV19; size: NA; length: 13; D: TRBD1; CDR3: CASSHRGRTEAFF; DNA: TGTGCCAGTAGTCACAGGGGGCGAACTGAAGCTTTCTTT
J: TRBJ1-2; V: TRBV29-1; size: NA; length: 14; D: TRBD1; CDR3: CSVEGRGRDYGYTF; DNA: TGCAGCGTTGAGGGCAGGGGGCGCGACTATGGCTACACCTTC
J: TRBJ2-6; V: TRBV9; size: NA; length: 18; D: TRBD1; CDR3: CASSVGWTGGAGANVLTF; DNA: TGTGCCAGCAGCGTAGGGTGGACAGGGGGCGCTGGGGCCAACGTCCTGACTTTC
J: TRBJ2-7; V: TRBV24-1; size: NA; length: 10; D: NA; CDR3: CATIRGEQYF; DNA: TGTGCCACCATAAGGGGCGAGCAGTACTTC
J: TRBJ1-5; V: TRBV5-1; size: NA; length: 13; D: NA; CDR3: CASSPRGGQPQHF; DNA: TGCGCCAGCAGCCCGAGGGGAGGACAGCCCCAGCATTTT
J: TRBJ2-2; V: TRBV5-1; size: NA; length: 15; D: TRBD1; CDR3: CASRGTGGSTGELFF; DNA: TGCGCCAGCAGGGGGACAGGGGGCTCGACCGGGGAGCTGTTTTTT
J: TRBJ2-7; V: TRBV3-1/TRBV3-2; size: NA; length: 16; D: NA; CDR3: CASSQEGGPPSYEQYF; DNA: TGTGCCAGCAGCCAAGAGGGGGGCCCTCCCTCCTACGAGCAGTACTTC
J: TRBJ2-7; V: TRBV7-2; size: NA; length: 13; D: TRBD1; CDR3: CASSTGQVHEQYF; DNA: TGTGCCAGCAGCACCGGACAGGTCCACGAGCAGTACTTC
J: TRBJ2-2; V: TRBV29-1; size: NA; length: 13; D: NA; CDR3: CSVVLADTGELFF; DNA: TGCAGCGTTGTCTTAGCGGACACCGGGGAGCTGTTTTTT
J: TRBJ1-2; V: TRBV6-4; size: NA; length: 13; D: NA; CDR3: CASSRDGLYGYTF; DNA: TGTGCCAGCAGTAGGGACGGTCTCTATGGCTACACCTTC
J: TRBJ2-2; V: TRBV3-1/TRBV3-2; size: NA; length: 15; D: TRBD2; CDR3: CASSPRLAVAGELFF; DNA: TGTGCCAGCAGCCCCAGACTAGCGGTGGCCGGGGAGCTGTTTTTT
J: TRBJ2-5; V: TRBV29-1; size: NA; length: 11; D: NA; CDR3: CSVGGVETQYF; DNA: TGCAGCGTTGGCGGGGTTGAGACCCAGTACTTC